This passage covers 21 T cell receptor beta chains from one sample sequenced in a study of T cell responses to AZD1222 COVID-19 vaccine. Measured with immunoSEQ multiplex PCR; TCRdb has only the in-frame clones, and not every one. The sample contains about 140,000 clones, more than 80% of which appear only once. This specimen was peripheral blood, taken on day 0 of MenACWY control vaccination. These receptors were obtained from an adult in good health.

The table lists this clone with a count of one. The chain links TRBV14 to TRBJ1-1; 8 bases fit TRBD1. CDR1 SGHDN and CDR2 FVKESK come from the germline V gene. V shed 4 bases and J 3 bases; nucleotides not matched to a gene: 7. This CDR3 is built from 15 residues. The DNA for the CDR3 is TGTGCCAGCAGCCGATTGACAGGGGAGTACACTGAAGCTTTCTTT. Its protein is CASSRLTGEYTEAFF.

This chain uses TRBV19 with TRBJ2-1; the D call may be TRBD1 or TRBD2 (5 bases each). From germline, CDR1 is LNHDA and CDR2 SQIVND (reference sequence). The germline V and J ends were trimmed by 0 bases and 0 bases, with 9 bases remaining between them. The CDR3 covers 16 residues. The CDR3 nucleotides read TGTGCCAGTAGTATAGATTTAGGGACCTCCTACAATGAGCAGTTCTTC. It encodes CASSIDLGTSYNEQFF.

The chain couples TRBV11-1 to TRBJ2-7; 11 bases are a match to TRBD2. V lost 3 bases, J lost 7 bases, and 8 bases stayed unmatched. The CDR3 is made up of 15 amino acids. Looked up from germline, CDR1 is SGHAT and CDR2 is FQDESV (reference sequence). The CDR3 here is CASSFQLAGVREQYF. The CDR3, as DNA: TGTGCCAGCAGCTTTCAACTAGCGGGAGTTAGGGAGCAGTACTTC.

V usage is TRBV29-1 and J usage is TRBJ1-1, with D perhaps matching TRBD1 (5 bases). CDR1 SQVTM and CDR2 ANQGSEA come from the germline V gene. The CDR3 is 15 residues long. V lost 3 bases and J 5 bases, leaving 19 bases between the germline ends. The CDR3 region is CSVDEEAGEYTEAFF. The CDR3 DNA reads TGCAGCGTTGACGAGGAAGCGGGGGAGTATACTGAAGCTTTCTTT.

J is TRBJ2-3 and V is TRBV28; D not resolved. The CDR3 sequence is 15 residues long. V dropped 5 bases and J dropped 0 bases, with 12 bases sitting between them. CDR1 MDHEN and CDR2 SYDVKM come from the germline V gene. The CDR3, as DNA: TGTGCCAGCAGTCCCGGGTCGACTAGCACAGATACGCAGTATTTT. Translated: CASSPGSTSTDTQYF. The variable domain in full, completed from reference TRBV28 and TRBJ2-3, reads DVKVTQSSRYLVKRTGEKVFLECVQDMDHENMFWYRQDPGLGLRLIYFSYDVKMKEKGDIPEGYSVSREKKERFSLILESASTNQTSMYLCASSPGSTSTDTQYFGPGTRLTVL.

This clone has more than one count but fewer than ten. This chain links TRBV28 with TRBJ1-4, with 10 bases fitting TRBD1. The CDR3 consists of 13 residues. Unmatched junction bases numbered 3, after V lost 10 bases and J lost 4 bases. Germline CDR1 MDHEN, CDR2 SYDVKM. CDR3 loop: CATRDRGNEKLFF. CDR3 bases: TGTGCCACTAGGGACAGGGGTAATGAAAAACTGTTTTTT. Drawing the rest from reference TRBV28 and TRBJ1-4, the complete variable domain is DVKVTQSSRYLVKRTGEKVFLECVQDMDHENMFWYRQDPGLGLRLIYFSYDVKMKEKGDIPEGYSVSREKKERFSLILESASTNQTSMYLCATRDRGNEKLFFGSGTQLSVL.

This clone was seen only once. The chain uses TRBV5-8 and TRBJ1-2; a possible D gene is TRBD1 (5 bases). Germline V CDR1 and CDR2: SGHTS, YDEGEE. This CDR3 is built from 13 residues. V was trimmed by 1 base and J by 3 bases, leaving 7 bases between them. The CDR3 nucleotides read TGTGCCAGCAGCTTGCGGGGGGACTATGGCTACACCTTC. This codes for CASSLRGDYGYTF. Full variable domain (rest looked up from reference TRBV5-8 and TRBJ1-2): EAGVTQSPTHLIKTRGQQATLRCSPISGHTSVYWYQQALGLGLQFLLWYDEGEERNRGNFPPRFSGRQFPNYSSELNVNALELEDSALYLCASSLRGDYGYTFGSGTRLTVV.

The chain links TRBV6-1 to TRBJ1-1, with D possibly matching TRBD1 (5 bases). V lost 3 bases to trimming and J lost 1 base, with 12 bases between them. The CDR3 length is 15 residues. The germline CDR1 and CDR2 sequences are MNHNS and SASEGT. CDR3: CASSDTGGGNTEAFF. The CDR3 bases are TGTGCCAGCAGTGATACAGGAGGAGGGAACACTGAAGCTTTCTTT.

This clone has a single count. The rearrangement uses TRBV7-9 and TRBJ2-7; D perhaps matches TRBD2 (5 bases). Germline V gene data show CDR1 as SEHNR and CDR2 as FQNEAQ (reference sequence). The CDR3 extends over 15 amino acids. V lost 2 bases to trimming and J lost 3 bases, with 14 bases between them. The DNA of the CDR3 is TGTGCCAGCAGCTTATTAAGTCTAGAGGGCTACGAGCAGTACTTC. Amino acid sequence: CASSLLSLEGYEQYF.

V gene TRBV5-1 combines with J gene TRBJ2-2; the match to TRBD2 covers 8 bases. Germline CDR1 and CDR2: SGHRS and YFSETQ. This CDR3 has 14 amino acids. V shed 5 bases and J 6 bases; nucleotides not matched to a gene: 6. In DNA form, the CDR3 reads TGCGCCAGCAGGGCCGGGACTAGTCCCGGGGAGCTGTTTTTT. It yields the protein CASRAGTSPGELFF.

This chain uses TRBV16 with TRBJ1-2; TRBD1 agrees at 9 bases. After removal of 0 bases from V and 2 bases from J, the junction contained 4 bases not matched to a gene. CDR1 KGHSY and CDR2 FQNENV come from the germline V gene. The CDR3 consists of 16 residues. This CDR3 is CASSQSGQGTNYGYTF. The CDR3 DNA sequence: TGTGCCAGCAGCCAATCGGGACAGGGAACAAACTATGGCTACACCTTC.

Concerning this clone itself: The junction departs from the called germline gene at one end, perhaps through a read error. In the same sample, other DNA sequences code for this CDR3. This chain joins TRBV29-1 and TRBJ1-1; D remains unclear. The CDR3 sequence is 15 residues long. The V gene's germline CDR1 is SQVTM and CDR2 ANQGSEA. The CDR3, as DNA: TGCAGCGCAACAAGGTGGGGTCGTTCGAACACTGAAGCCTTCTTT. It codes for CSATRWGRSNTEAFF. Complete variable domain (other parts from reference TRBV29-1 and TRBJ1-1): SAVISQKPSRDICQRGTSLTIQCQVDSQVTMMFWYRQQPGQSLTLIATANQGSEATYESGFVIDKFPISRPNLTFSTLTVSNMSPEDSSIYLCSATRWGRSNTEAFFGQGTRLTVV.

The chain has TRBV5-1 and TRBJ1-1; 9 bases are shared with TRBD1. Trimming removed 4 bases from V and 6 bases from J; junction bases left unmatched: 4. The CDR3 runs to 13 residues. The V gene's germline CDR1 is SGHRS and CDR2 YFSETQ. CDR3 protein: CASSTYRGPEAFF. The CDR3, as DNA: TGCGCCAGCAGCACCTACAGGGGGCCTGAAGCTTTCTTT. Full variable domain (remainder filled in from reference TRBV5-1 and TRBJ1-1): KAGVTQTPRYLIKTRGQQVTLSCSPISGHRSVSWYQQTPGQGLQFLFEYFSETQRNKGNFPGRFSGRQFSNSRSEMNVSTLELGDSALYLCASSTYRGPEAFFGQGTRLTVV.

V is TRBV27 and J is TRBJ2-1, with 16 nucleotides matching TRBD2. Germline V gives CDR1 MNHEY, CDR2 SMNVEV (reference sequence). V lost 6 bases and J lost 7; bases outside the gene matches: 6. This CDR3 contains 16 residues. The CDR3 loop reads CASRGLAGGRGNEQFF. Here the CDR3 DNA reads TGTGCCAGCAGGGGACTAGCGGGAGGGCGGGGAAATGAGCAGTTCTTC.

The chain uses TRBV28 and TRBJ1-2; 9 nucleotides agree with TRBD1. This CDR3 comprises 14 residues. Germline V gene data show CDR1 as MDHEN and CDR2 as SYDVKM. With V trimmed by 6 bases and J by 4 bases, 6 bases remained unmatched. The DNA of the CDR3 is TGTGCCAGCAGCTCTGACAGGGGGGTCTATGGCTACACCTTC. It translates to CASSSDRGVYGYTF.

The CDR3 region has the DNA TGTGCCAGCAGCTTGGCACAGGGGACGAACACCGGGGAGCTGTTTTTT. Translated, it gives CASSLAQGTNTGELFF. The chain couples TRBV5-5 to TRBJ2-2, with 7 nucleotides matching TRBD1. The CDR3 spans 16 residues. Trimming at V came to 0 bases and at J to 0 bases, leaving 2 bases not matched to a gene. CDR1 is SGHKS, CDR2 YYEKEE, per germline (reference sequence).

This clone was observed a single time. The chain employs TRBV5-6 and TRBJ1-5, with TRBD1 matching 7 bases. V dropped 1 base and J dropped 3; count of bases not matched to a gene: 4. The CDR3 runs 15 residues. From germline, CDR1 is SGHDT and CDR2 YYEEEE. The CDR3 is CASSLLGQNNQPQHF. CDR3 nucleotides: TGTGCCAGCAGCTTGCTGGGACAGAACAATCAGCCCCAGCATTTT.

V gene TRBV27 combines with J gene TRBJ2-5; D gene uncertain. Per germline, CDR1 MNHEY and CDR2 SMNVEV (reference sequence). The CDR3 covers 11 residues. V was trimmed by 6 bases and J by 7 bases, leaving 9 bases between them. CDR3 region: CASSLGGTQYF. CDR3 DNA sequence: TGTGCCAGCAGCCTCGGCGGGACCCAGTACTTC.

The chain uses TRBV4-1 and TRBJ1-1; D is perhaps TRBD1 (6 bases). Trimming pared 2 bases from V and 0 bases from J, leaving 13 bases between. Germline CDR1 reads MGHRA; CDR2 reads YSYEKL. This CDR3 region has 16 residues. This chain's CDR3 is CASSQSPGAMNTEAFF. The DNA of the CDR3 is TGCGCCAGCAGCCAATCCCCGGGGGCCATGAACACTGAAGCTTTCTTT.

The J gene is TRBJ1-2, the V gene TRBV5-1, with a tentative D call TRBD1 (5 bases). CDR3 size: 13 residues. The germline V gene has CDR1 SGHRS and CDR2 YFSETQ. V lost 0 bases and J 6 bases, leaving 9 bases between the germline ends. The CDR3 region is CASSLGDGDGYTF. The DNA of the CDR3 is TGCGCCAGCAGCTTGGGGGACGGCGATGGCTACACCTTC.

The V call is TRBV19, the J call TRBJ1-4, with a weak D call TRBD1 (5 bases). Germline CDR1 reads LNHDA; CDR2 reads SQIVND (reference sequence). This CDR3 region has 14 residues. V was shortened by 6 bases and J by 8 bases, with 16 bases between the two germline ends. The DNA of the CDR3 is TGTGCCAGTAGAGGGGACGGCATAAGCGAAAAACTGTTTTTT. Amino acids: CASRGDGISEKLFF.